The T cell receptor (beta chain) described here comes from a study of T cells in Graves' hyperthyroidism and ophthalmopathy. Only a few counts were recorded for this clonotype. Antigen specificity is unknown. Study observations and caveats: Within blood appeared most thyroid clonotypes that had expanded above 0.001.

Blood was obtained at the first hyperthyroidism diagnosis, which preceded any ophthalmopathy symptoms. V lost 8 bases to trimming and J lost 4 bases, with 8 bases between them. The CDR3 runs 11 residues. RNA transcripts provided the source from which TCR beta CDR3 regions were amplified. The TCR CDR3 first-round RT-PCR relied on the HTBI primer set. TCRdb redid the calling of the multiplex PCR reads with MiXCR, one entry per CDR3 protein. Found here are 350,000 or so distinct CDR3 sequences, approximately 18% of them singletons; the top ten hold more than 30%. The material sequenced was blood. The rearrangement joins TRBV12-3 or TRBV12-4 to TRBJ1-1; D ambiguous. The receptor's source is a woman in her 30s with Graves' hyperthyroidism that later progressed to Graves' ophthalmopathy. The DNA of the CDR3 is TGTGCCAGCGCCTCGTCCACTGAAGCTTTCTTT. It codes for CASASSTEAFF.